The clone carrying this T cell receptor beta chain was recorded at least ten times. This specimen comes from a study of tumor-infiltrating lymphocytes in oesophageal squamous cell carcinoma. TCRdb re-called the PCR reads with MiXCR, one entry per CDR3 protein. The data contain about 16,000 distinct CDR3 sequences, around 41% of them singletons. Looked up from germline, CDR1 is MNHNS and CDR2 is SASEGT. The length of the CDR3 is 14 residues. V lost 6 bases and J 7 bases, leaving 13 bases between the germline ends. Sequencing was carried out using normal esophageal tissue next to the tumor. The TCR originated in a female donor with esophageal squamous cell carcinoma. This sequence joins TRBV6-1 and TRBJ1-6; D is ambiguous. This chain's CDR3 is CASRTLRGNSPLHF. Here the CDR3 DNA reads TGTGCCAGCAGGACCCTCAGAGGGAATTCACCCCTCCACTTT.